The present entry profiles one TCR beta chain with its context. Its antigen specificity is not known. Base qualities are missing; no much larger clone stands one base away. Each collaborating institution followed its own protocols to collect whole blood in K2EDTA tubes. Collaborator samples were shipped for TCRbeta analysis as frozen whole blood, isolated PBMCs, or DNA extracted from either sample type. The entry originates in a study of blood T cell repertoires in COVID-19 (TCRdb year 2020). About the full investigation: Samples covering the acute and convalescent phases of COVID-19 were provided by collaborators in the United States, Italy and Spain. The prospective study material was composed of cDNA or gDNA derived from T cells, B-cell-depleted T cells, or PBMCs. Deeply sampled blood TCRbeta repertoires from subjects exposed to, actively infected with, or recovered from COVID-19 were included in the dataset. The repertoires were released in a freely available public database meant as a resource for research on the immune response to SARS-CoV-2. The samples were drawn from two sources: the first 160 participants of the ongoing ImmuneRACE study, and 1,254 subjects contributed by 6 global collaborators. Sample metadata almost always included a de-identified subject ID, COVID-19 status, age in years and sex. Where available, HLA class I and class II types were obtained from metadata supplied by the sample provider rather than from assay-based typing. Points the paper makes about the study in general: The quantity of clinical and demographic metadata differed by source and by participant and was supplied without curation.

Reading from cysteine to phenylalanine, the CDR3 counts 16 amino acids. The retained sequence is limited to the CDR3, 48 bases, with the frame set at the first base. V sheds 3 bases and J sheds 0 bases, leaving 11 bases between their ends. The germline V gene sets CDR1 to SGHDN and CDR2 to FVKESK. The immunoSEQ Assay, a bias-controlled multiplex PCR, was used to amplify TCRbeta CDR3 regions from genomic DNA. As for how the authors treated the data: The number of nucleated cells in each sample was estimated from the amplification of reference gene primers within the assay. Sequence reads were collapsed and filtered to measure the absolute abundance of every unique TCRbeta CDR3 rearrangement. For each sample, productive Simpson clonality was calculated as the square root of Simpson's diversity index across productive rearrangements. Not all clones reach the TCRdb copy of this immuneACCESS table, which keeps in-frame sequences only. Checked studies attribute under half of the gap to unresolved V genes and leave the rest unexplained. The D gene and trimming were derived from the DNA, and the V and J assignments and clone size from that table. For this sample there are about 210,000 clones; about 91% appear just once. In total, the top ten clones hold under 1.5% of the sample.

The chain is made from TRBV14 and TRBJ2-2; the D gene is unclear. The source of this sequence is a man aged 30-40 years with acute or convalescent COVID-19. Sample: peripheral blood. The CDR3: CASSHETTANTGELFF. The DNA sequence is as follows: TGTGCCAGCAGCCACGAAACGACTGCGAACACCGGGGAGCTGTTTTTT. With all but the CDR3 taken from the reference TRBV14 and TRBJ2-2 genes, the full variable domain is: EAGVTQFPSHSVIEKGQTVTLRCDPISGHDNLYWYRRVMGKEIKFLLHFVKESKQDESGMPNNRFLAERTGGTYSTLKVQPAELEDSGVYFCASSHETTANTGELFFGEGSRLTVL.